The next 20 T cell receptor beta chains were all read from a single sample in a study of radiation and T cells in renal cell carcinoma. Sequencing was performed with immunoSEQ multiplex PCR; in TCRdb, only in-frame clones are kept and a portion is missing. The sample records some 120,000 clones, more than 75% being singletons. Time point here: blood 2 weeks post-SBRT. The treatment: 15 Gy SBRT to primary tumor, nephrectomy 4 weeks later. The sequences come from blood, collected from a patient whose treatment included radiotherapy and nephrectomy. The receptors here all came from a woman in her 70s with renal cell carcinoma.

The chain couples TRBV7-8 to TRBJ2-2, with D tentatively TRBD2 (6 bases). V lost 8 bases, J lost 2 bases, and 15 bases lay in between. The CDR3 is 15 amino acids. Looked up from germline, CDR1 is SGHVS and CDR2 is FQNEAQ. CDR3 amino acids: CASATSRPNTGELFF. The DNA for the CDR3 is TGTGCCAGCGCCACTAGCCGACCCAACACCGGGGAGCTGTTTTTT.

The gene calls are TRBV11-3 and TRBJ1-2, with TRBD1 matching over 8 bases. The CDR3 is 13 amino acids. V lost 5 bases, J lost 7 bases, and 6 bases stayed unmatched. Germline CDR1 reads SGHNT; CDR2 reads YENEEA. CDR3 protein: CASSPGGSFGYTF. In nucleotides, the CDR3 is TGTGCCAGCAGCCCAGGGGGCTCTTTTGGCTACACCTTC. Combining the CDR3 with reference TRBV11-3 and TRBJ1-2 gives the whole variable domain EAGVVQSPRYKIIEKKQPVAFWCNPISGHNTLYWYLQNLGQGPELLIRYENEEAVDDSQLPKDRFSAERLKGVDSTLKIQPAELGDSAVYLCASSPGGSFGYTFGSGTRLTVV.

CDR3 nucleotide sequence: TGTGCCAGCAGACCCGGGATTAACTATGGCTACACCTTC. It codes for CASRPGINYGYTF. The chain carries TRBV28 and TRBJ1-2, with D hard to call. The CDR3 runs to 13 residues. Germline V gene lookup returns CDR1 MDHEN and CDR2 SYDVKM. Trimming took 6 bases from V and 1 from J, leaving 9 bases between them.

The chain recombines TRBV28 with TRBJ2-7; 8 nucleotides line up with TRBD1. V trimming: 5 bases; J trimming: 2 bases; junction bases outside the gene matches: 8. Germline assignment: CDR1 MDHEN and CDR2 SYDVKM. The CDR3 sequence is 15 residues long. CDR3: CASSPPDRAAYEQYF. CDR3 nucleotides: TGTGCCAGCAGTCCCCCGGACAGGGCAGCCTACGAGCAGTACTTC.

The chain employs TRBV5-1 and TRBJ2-3; TRBD2 is a possible D gene (5 bases). CDR3 size: 15 residues. Germline-derived CDR1 and CDR2 are SGHRS and YFSETQ. Trimming cost V 4 bases and J 1 base, with 13 bases left between them. The DNA for the CDR3 is TGCGCCAGCAGCCCCGTGTGGGGAGGCACAGATACGCAGTATTTT. Its protein is CASSPVWGGTDTQYF.

The chain carries TRBV7-6 and TRBJ2-1, with 10 bases matching TRBD2. V gave up 1 base and J gave up 0 bases; unmatched junction bases: 9. This CDR3 has 19 amino acids. Germline V CDR1 and CDR2: SGHVS, FNYEAQ. The DNA for the CDR3 is TGTGCCAGCAGCTTAGGCCTCGGTAGCGGGGGGAGCTCCTACAATGAGCAGTTCTTC. Protein sequence: CASSLGLGSGGSSYNEQFF.

V gene TRBV23-1 combines with J gene TRBJ2-7, with TRBD1 matching 10 bases. TRBV23-1 qualifies as an ORF whose function is uncertain. J was trimmed by 4 bases and V by 0 bases; bases with no gene match: 3. The CDR3 runs to 15 residues. The CDR3: CASSQSGTGAYEQYF. Written as DNA, the CDR3 is TGCGCCAGCAGTCAATCGGGGACAGGGGCGTACGAGCAGTACTTC.

The rearrangement links TRBV28 to TRBJ1-1, with 8 bases fitting TRBD1. Germline values: CDR1 MDHEN, CDR2 SYDVKM. This CDR3 comprises 16 residues. V lost 1 base to trimming and J lost 0 bases; unmatched junction nucleotides: 4. The CDR3 DNA is TGTGCCAGCAGTTTATACATGACAGGGGTGAACACTGAAGCTTTCTTT. Protein sequence: CASSLYMTGVNTEAFF.

The V and J genes are TRBV10-3 and TRBJ2-1; TRBD2 matches 11 bases. Trimming took 4 bases from V and 8 from J; bases not matched to a gene: 7. This CDR3 has 15 residues. Looked up from germline, CDR1 is ENHRY and CDR2 is SYGVKD. This CDR3 is CAISVVTSGEDEQFF. CDR3 DNA: TGTGCCATCAGTGTGGTGACTAGCGGGGAGGATGAGCAGTTCTTC.

The CDR3 region has the DNA TGTGCCAGCAGTGAAGGACAGAGCTCCTACGAGCAGTACTTC. This encodes CASSEGQSSYEQYF. The V call is TRBV6-1, the J call TRBJ2-7; D is perhaps TRBD1 (5 bases). V was cut by 1 base and J by 0 bases, with 7 bases left in between. The V gene's germline CDR1 is MNHNS and CDR2 SASEGT. This CDR3 contains 14 residues.

The chain is built from TRBV4-2 and TRBJ1-1; D is unresolved. V was trimmed by 5 bases and J by 0 bases, leaving 7 bases between them. The germline CDR1 and CDR2 sequences are LGHNA and YNFKEQ. The CDR3 runs 13 residues. The CDR3 is CASSLKVNTEAFF. The CDR3 DNA reads TGTGCCAGCAGCTTGAAGGTGAACACTGAAGCTTTCTTT.

This sequence joins TRBV28 and TRBJ1-2; 7 nucleotides agree with TRBD1. Unmatched junction bases numbered 5, after V lost 2 bases and J lost 2 bases. The length of the CDR3 is 15 residues. Germline V gene sequence: CDR1 MDHEN, CDR2 SYDVKM. CDR3 DNA sequence: TGTGCCAGCAGTTTAGGACAGGCGTTCAACTATGGCTACACCTTC. Translation gives CASSLGQAFNYGYTF.

The chain combines TRBV11-1 with TRBJ1-2; possible D gene TRBD1, 6 bases. In germline, CDR1 is SGHAT, CDR2 FQDESV (reference sequence). The V end was cut by 5 bases, the J end by 0 bases, with 19 bases between. The CDR3 runs 17 residues. The CDR3 sequence: CASSLGSTGGANYGYTF. The CDR3 bases are TGTGCCAGCAGCCTAGGTTCGACAGGTGGGGCTAACTATGGCTACACCTTC.

The DNA for the CDR3 is TGTGCCAGCAGTTACTCGACAGGGGGCAACAATCAGCCCCAGCATTTT. Translating it yields CASSYSTGGNNQPQHF. The chain links TRBV6-6 to TRBJ1-5; 10 bases line up with TRBD1. The CDR3 totals 16 residues. CDR1 and CDR2 (germline): MNHNY, SVGAGI (reference sequence). After removal of 0 bases from V and 3 bases from J, the junction contained 2 bases not matched to a gene.

This clone was seen a handful of times. The V call is TRBV19, the J call TRBJ1-5; no clear D gene. CDR1 is LNHDA, CDR2 SQIVND, per germline (reference sequence). CDR3 length: 14 amino acids. Trimming took 4 bases from V and 1 from J, leaving 8 bases between them. The CDR3 spells CASSTPRSNQPQHF. CDR3 DNA sequence: TGTGCCAGTAGTACCCCCAGAAGCAATCAGCCCCAGCATTTT. Full variable domain (missing parts from reference TRBV19 and TRBJ1-5): DGGITQSPKYLFRKEGQNVTLSCEQNLNHDAMYWYRQDPGQGLRLIYYSQIVNDFQKGDIAEGYSVSREKKESFPLTVTSAQKNPTAFYLCASSTPRSNQPQHFGDGTRLSIL.

The table lists this clone with a count of one. The chain recombines TRBV9 with TRBJ2-5; 15 bases map to TRBD2. J was trimmed by 2 bases and V by 0 bases; bases with no gene match: 2. CDR1 and CDR2 from the germline V gene are SGDLS and YYNGEE. CDR3 length equals 17 residues. The CDR3 sequence: CASSVAGTSGGQETQYF. As DNA, the CDR3 is TGTGCCAGCAGCGTAGCGGGGACTAGCGGGGGGCAAGAGACCCAGTACTTC.

CDR3 in amino acids: CATSRSLLGASGELFF. In DNA, the CDR3 is TGTGCCACCAGCAGATCGCTTTTGGGGGCGAGCGGGGAGCTGTTTTTT. This chain joins TRBV15 and TRBJ2-2, with D perhaps matching TRBD1 (6 bases). Germline-derived CDR1 and CDR2 are LNHNV and YYDKDF (reference sequence). The ends were cut back, 2 bases at V and 7 bases at J, with 17 bases in the middle. The CDR3 length is 16 residues.

The chain joins TRBV7-2 to TRBJ1-1; 9 bases align to TRBD1. Trimming at V came to 1 base and at J to 5 bases, leaving 5 bases not matched to a gene. Germline loops: CDR1 SGHTA, CDR2 FQGNSA. This CDR3 comprises 15 residues. The CDR3 spells CASSLVGQGRTEAFF. DNA of the CDR3: TGTGCCAGCAGCTTAGTGGGACAGGGACGGACTGAAGCTTTCTTT.

This chain joins TRBV11-3 and TRBJ1-6; 11 positions match TRBD1. The V gene end was trimmed by 5 bases and the J gene end by 6 bases; junction bases not matched to a gene: 12. The CDR3 has 18 residues. Germline V lookup: CDR1 SGHNT, CDR2 YENEEA. This CDR3 is CASSPGTGGLLGNSPLHF. CDR3 bases: TGTGCCAGCAGCCCCGGGACAGGGGGTCTCCTGGGTAATTCACCCCTCCACTTT.

The J gene is TRBJ2-3, the V gene TRBV19, with D perhaps TRBD2 (5 bases). Germline V gene sequence: CDR1 LNHDA, CDR2 SQIVND (reference sequence). The CDR3 is 16 amino acids. The germline V and J ends were trimmed by 2 bases and 5 bases, with 17 bases remaining between them. For the CDR3, the DNA is TGTGCCAGTAGTATAAGAAGAACGGGGATGGTAGATACGCAGTATTTT. Residues: CASSIRRTGMVDTQYF. Using reference TRBV19 and TRBJ2-3 for the parts outside the CDR3, the full variable domain is DGGITQSPKYLFRKEGQNVTLSCEQNLNHDAMYWYRQDPGQGLRLIYYSQIVNDFQKGDIAEGYSVSREKKESFPLTVTSAQKNPTAFYLCASSIRRTGMVDTQYFGPGTRLTVL.